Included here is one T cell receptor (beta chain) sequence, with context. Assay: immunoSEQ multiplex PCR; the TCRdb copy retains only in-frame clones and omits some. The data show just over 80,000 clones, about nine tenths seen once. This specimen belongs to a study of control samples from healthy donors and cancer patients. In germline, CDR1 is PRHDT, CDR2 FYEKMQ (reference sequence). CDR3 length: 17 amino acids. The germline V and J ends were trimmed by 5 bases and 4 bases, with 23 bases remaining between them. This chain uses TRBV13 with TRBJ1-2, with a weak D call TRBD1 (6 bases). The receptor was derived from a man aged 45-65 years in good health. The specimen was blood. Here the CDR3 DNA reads TGTGCCAGCAGCCAGGAATTGCGGGGGCGCAGTCCCTATGGCTACACCTTC. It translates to CASSQELRGRSPYGYTF. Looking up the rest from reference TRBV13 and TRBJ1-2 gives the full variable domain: AAGVIQSPRHLIKEKRETATLKCYPIPRHDTVYWYQQGPGQDPQFLISFYEKMQSDKGSIPDRFSAQQFSDYHSELNMSSLELGDSALYFCASSQELRGRSPYGYTFGSGTRLTVV.